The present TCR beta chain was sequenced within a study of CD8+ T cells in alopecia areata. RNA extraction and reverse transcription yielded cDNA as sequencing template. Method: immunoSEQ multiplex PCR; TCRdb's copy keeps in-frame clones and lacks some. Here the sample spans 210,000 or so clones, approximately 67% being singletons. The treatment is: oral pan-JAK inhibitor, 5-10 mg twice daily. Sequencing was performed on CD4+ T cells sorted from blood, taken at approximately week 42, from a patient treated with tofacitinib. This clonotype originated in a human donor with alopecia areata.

CDR3 nucleotide sequence: TGTGCCAGTAGTTCCGCGGGGAAATGGAATTCACCCCTCCACTTT. Translating gives CASSSAGKWNSPLHF. This rearrangement joins TRBV19 to TRBJ1-6; D is unclear. V dropped 5 bases and J dropped 7 bases, with 15 bases sitting between them. This CDR3 is built from 15 residues. Germline V lookup: CDR1 LNHDA, CDR2 SQIVND (reference sequence).